The present T cell receptor beta chain was sequenced within a study of T-cell reconstitution after alpha-beta-depleted transplantation in children. Preparation of the TCRbeta library was carried out with unique molecular identifiers. TCRdb re-called the PCR reads through MiXCR, storing one row per CDR3 protein. The sample has 6,500 to 9,000 distinct CDR3 sequences; 15% to 20% are singletons. This CDR3 has 17 residues. Germline CDR1 reads MDHEN; CDR2 reads SYDVKM. Trimming took off 7 bases at V and 0 bases at J, with 19 bases between the two ends. In its sample, this clonotype was seen a few times. The antigen remains undetermined. Study-level points and caveats: The main origin of T-cell counts and diversity one year after transplant was newly produced T cells. After transplant, high TCRbeta diversity at day 60 in some patients arose from surviving recipient T cells and thymic progenitors. Reportedly, roughly two months post-transplant, alpha-beta T cells arose from several hundred expanded graft clones.

This sequence joins TRBV28 and TRBJ1-3, with D perhaps TRBD1 (6 bases). This sequence originates from a girl under three years old who had a stem cell transplant for combined immunodeficiency, so the T cells may come from the graft donor. The material was PBMCs, mostly from graft donor cells, obtained 60 days after TCRalphabeta/CD19-depleted stem cell transplant. In DNA form, the CDR3 reads TGTGCCAGCAAAAGAAGGGGGGGGCTTAGCTCTGGAAACACCATATATTTT. It is translated as CASKRRGGLSSGNTIYF.